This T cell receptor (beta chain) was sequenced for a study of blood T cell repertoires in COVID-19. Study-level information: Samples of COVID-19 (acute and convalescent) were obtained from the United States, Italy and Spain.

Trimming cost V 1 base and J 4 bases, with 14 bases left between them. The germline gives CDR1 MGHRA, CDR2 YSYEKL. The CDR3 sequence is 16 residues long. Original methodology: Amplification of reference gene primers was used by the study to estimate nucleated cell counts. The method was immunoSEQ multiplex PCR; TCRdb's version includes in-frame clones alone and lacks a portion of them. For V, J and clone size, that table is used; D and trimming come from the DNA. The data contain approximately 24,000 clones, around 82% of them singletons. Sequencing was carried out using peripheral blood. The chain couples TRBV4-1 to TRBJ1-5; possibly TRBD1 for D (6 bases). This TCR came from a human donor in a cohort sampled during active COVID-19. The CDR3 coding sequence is TGCGCCAGCAGCCAAGGCGGCAGGGGACGGAATCAGCCCCAGCATTTT. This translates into CASSQGGRGRNQPQHF.